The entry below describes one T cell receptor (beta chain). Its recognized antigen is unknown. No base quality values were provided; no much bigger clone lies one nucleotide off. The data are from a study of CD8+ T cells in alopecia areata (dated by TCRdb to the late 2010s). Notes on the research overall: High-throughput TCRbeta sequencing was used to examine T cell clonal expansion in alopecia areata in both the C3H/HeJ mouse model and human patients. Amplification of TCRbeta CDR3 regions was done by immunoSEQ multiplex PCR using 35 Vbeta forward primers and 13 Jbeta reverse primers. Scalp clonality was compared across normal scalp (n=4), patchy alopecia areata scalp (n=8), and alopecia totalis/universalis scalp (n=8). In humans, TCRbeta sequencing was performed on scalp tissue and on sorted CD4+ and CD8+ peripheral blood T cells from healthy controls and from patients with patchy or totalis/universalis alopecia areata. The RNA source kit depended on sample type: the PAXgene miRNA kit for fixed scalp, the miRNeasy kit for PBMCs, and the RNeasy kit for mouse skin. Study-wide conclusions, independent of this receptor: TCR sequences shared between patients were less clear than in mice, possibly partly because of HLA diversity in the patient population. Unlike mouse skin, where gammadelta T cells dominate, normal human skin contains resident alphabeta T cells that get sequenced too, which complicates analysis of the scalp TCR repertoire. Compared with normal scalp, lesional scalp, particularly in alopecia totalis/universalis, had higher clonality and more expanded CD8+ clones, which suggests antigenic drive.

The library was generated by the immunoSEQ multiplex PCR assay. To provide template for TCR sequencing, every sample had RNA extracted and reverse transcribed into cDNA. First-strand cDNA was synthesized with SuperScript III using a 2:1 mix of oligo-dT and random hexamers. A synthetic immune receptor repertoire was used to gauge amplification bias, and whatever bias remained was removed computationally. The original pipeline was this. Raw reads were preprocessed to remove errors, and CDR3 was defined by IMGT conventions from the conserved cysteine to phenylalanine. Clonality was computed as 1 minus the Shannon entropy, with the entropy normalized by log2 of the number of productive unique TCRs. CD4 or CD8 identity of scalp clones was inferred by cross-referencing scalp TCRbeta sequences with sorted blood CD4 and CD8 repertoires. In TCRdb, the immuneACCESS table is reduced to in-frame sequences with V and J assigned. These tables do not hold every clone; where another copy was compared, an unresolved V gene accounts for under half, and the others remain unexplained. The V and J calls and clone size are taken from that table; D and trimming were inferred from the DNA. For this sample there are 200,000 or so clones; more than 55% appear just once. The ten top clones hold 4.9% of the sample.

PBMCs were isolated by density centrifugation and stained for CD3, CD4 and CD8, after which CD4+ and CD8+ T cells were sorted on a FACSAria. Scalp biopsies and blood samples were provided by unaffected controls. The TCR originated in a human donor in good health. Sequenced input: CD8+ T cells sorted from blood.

The CDR3 protein: CSVEQQGNEQYF. The DNA reads TGCAGCGTTGAACAACAGGGTAACGAGCAGTACTTC. The chain is encoded by TRBV29-1 joined to TRBJ2-7; TRBD1 might be the D gene, on 6 matching bases. Taken from the germline V gene, the CDR1 and CDR2 loops are SQVTM and ANQGSEA. Its CDR3 holds 12 amino acids, cysteine through phenylalanine. Only the CDR3 part of the read is kept: 36 bases, read in frame from the first base. V is cut by 2 bases and J by 5 bases, and the space between the germline ends is 10 bases.